A single sample is the source of the 25 T cell receptor beta chains below, sequenced in a study of shared clonotypes between healthy human individuals. Assay used: immunoSEQ multiplex PCR; TCRdb lists only in-frame clones, some missing. The table shows about 2.4 million clones, with approximately 93% occurring only once. The sample comprised naive CD4+ T cells from PBMCs. The subset is: CD45RA+ positively selected. These receptors were taken from a man younger than 35 in good health. Some clones in this sample may be carry-over from other donors' samples.

This CDR3 is CASSLKLNPNTEAFF. For the CDR3, the DNA is TGTGCCAGCAGCTTGAAGCTAAACCCGAACACTGAAGCTTTCTTT. V is TRBV5-5 and J is TRBJ1-1; D not certain. Trimming cost V 1 base and J 1 base, with 11 bases left between them. This CDR3 has 15 residues. Germline loops: CDR1 SGHKS, CDR2 YYEKEE (reference sequence).

This rearrangement joins TRBV6-5 to TRBJ1-2; TRBD1 might be the D (6 bases). There are 13 residues in the CDR3. V dropped 6 bases and J dropped 8 bases, with 16 bases sitting between them. Per germline, CDR1 MNHEY and CDR2 SVGAGI. The CDR3 region has the DNA TGTGCCAGCAGCCAAGGACAGAGAGGAGGCTACACCTTC. Translation gives CASSQGQRGGYTF.

This chain uses TRBV2 with TRBJ1-2, with D unclear. Trimming took off 7 bases at V and 8 bases at J, with 11 bases between the two ends. Looked up from germline, CDR1 is SNHLY and CDR2 is FYNNEI. The CDR3 covers 11 residues. This chain's CDR3 is CASTATVGYTF. DNA for the CDR3: TGTGCCAGCACCGCGACTGTCGGCTACACCTTC.

Points on this clone: Other DNA sequences in the same sample also yield this CDR3. V and J are TRBV6-5 and TRBJ2-7, with a possible D match to TRBD1 (5 bases). There are 13 residues in the CDR3. Trimming stripped 2 bases from V and 3 bases from J, with 8 bases between. Germline V gives CDR1 MNHEY, CDR2 SVGAGI. The CDR3 sequence is CASSYRQNYEQYF. The CDR3 nucleotides are TGTGCCAGCAGTTACCGACAGAACTACGAGCAGTACTTC.

V usage is TRBV28 and J usage is TRBJ2-3; a possible D gene is TRBD2 (6 bases). Germline V gives CDR1 MDHEN, CDR2 SYDVKM. CDR3 length: 12 amino acids. V was pared by 11 bases and J by 0 bases, with 9 bases between. This CDR3 reads CAGGWSTDTQYF. CDR3 sequence (DNA): TGTGCCGGGGGGTGGAGCACAGATACGCAGTATTTT.

The chain uses TRBV28 and TRBJ2-3, with TRBD2 as a possible D gene (5 bases). Germline CDR1 and CDR2: MDHEN and SYDVKM. The CDR3 totals 18 residues. V was cut by 5 bases and J by 1 base, with 22 bases left in between. CDR3 sequence (DNA): TGTGCCAGCAGTGCTGTCGCGTTAGCGAGCGGCGGCACAGATACGCAGTATTTT. Amino acid sequence: CASSAVALASGGTDTQYF.

The chain uses TRBV9 and TRBJ2-3, with TRBD2 matching 9 bases. This CDR3 is 17 amino acids long. V shed 0 bases and J 0 bases; nucleotides not matched to a gene: 5. CDR1 SGDLS and CDR2 YYNGEE come from the germline V gene. The CDR3 region has the DNA TGTGCCAGCAGCGTAGGAATACTAGCGGGCAGCACAGATACGCAGTATTTT. Amino acid sequence: CASSVGILAGSTDTQYF.

This clone was seen a single time. The J gene is TRBJ2-7, the V gene TRBV7-3; 8 bases line up with TRBD1. The CDR3 is 16 residues long. The germline gives CDR1 SGHTA, CDR2 FQGTGA. J lost 2 bases, V lost 1 base, and 7 bases had no gene match. The CDR3 DNA follows: TGTGCCAGCAGCTTAAGTTCAGGGGGCGCCCCCTACGAGCAGTACTTC. Its translation is CASSLSSGGAPYEQYF.

A single count supports this clone. V usage is TRBV9 and J usage is TRBJ2-2; no firm D call. The CDR3 is made up of 11 amino acids. Germline CDR1 is SGDLS and CDR2 is YYNGEE. Trimming took off 5 bases at V and 2 bases at J, with 1 base between the two ends. This CDR3 reads CASRNTGELFF. CDR3 DNA sequence: TGTGCCAGCAGAAACACCGGGGAGCTGTTTTTT.

V usage is TRBV28 and J usage is TRBJ2-3; perhaps TRBD2 as D (5 bases). The V end lost 7 bases, the J end lost 1 base, and 18 bases lay between the germline ends. The CDR3 runs to 16 residues. Germline V gene sequence: CDR1 MDHEN, CDR2 SYDVKM. This CDR3 reads CASTSYGLSGTDTQYF. CDR3 nucleotide sequence: TGTGCCAGCACCTCTTATGGGCTTAGCGGCACAGATACGCAGTATTTT.

V usage is TRBV5-1 and J usage is TRBJ2-1; 7 nucleotides align to TRBD2. There are 14 residues in the CDR3. The junction had 5 bases not matched to a gene; V was cut back by 2 bases and J by 6 bases. CDR1 is SGHRS, CDR2 YFSETQ, per germline. CDR3 coding DNA: TGCGCCAGCAGCTTAGTCGGCGGGAGCAATGAGCAGTTCTTC. This codes for CASSLVGGSNEQFF.

This chain links TRBV19 with TRBJ2-1; 8 nucleotides align to TRBD2. The CDR3 sequence is 16 residues long. Germline CDR1 and CDR2: LNHDA and SQIVND (reference sequence). The ends lost 6 bases at V and 3 bases at J; junction bases unmatched: 10. CDR3 bases: TGTGCCAGTAGCGGTATAGCGGGGAACCTCTACAATGAGCAGTTCTTC. Its protein product is CASSGIAGNLYNEQFF.

This clone turned up a few times. CDR3 in DNA: TGTGCCACCAGCGCGAATGTCGATCAGCCCCAGCATTTT. This encodes CATSANVDQPQHF. The gene calls are TRBV15 and TRBJ1-5; D is unclear. There are 13 residues in the CDR3. Trimming left V 5 bases short and J 5 bases short, with 10 bases between. Looked up from germline, CDR1 is LNHNV and CDR2 is YYDKDF (reference sequence).

The V gene is TRBV7-6, the J gene TRBJ2-7; D may correspond to TRBD1 or TRBD2 (5 bases each). Per germline, CDR1 SGHVS and CDR2 FNYEAQ. This CDR3 has 16 amino acids. Between the trimmed V and J ends, which lost 4 bases and 1 base, there was a span of 17 bases. The CDR3 is CASSWRAGTRSYEQYF. The CDR3 coding sequence is TGTGCCAGCAGCTGGCGAGCAGGGACCCGTTCCTACGAGCAGTACTTC.

This sequence joins TRBV4-1 and TRBJ2-7; 9 nucleotides match TRBD2. This CDR3 has 15 residues. V trimming: 1 base; J trimming: 6 bases; junction bases outside the gene matches: 7. The germline gives CDR1 MGHRA, CDR2 YSYEKL. The CDR3 region has the DNA TGCGCCAGCAGCCAAGTTCCTAGCGGGATAACCGAGCAGTACTTC. Amino acids: CASSQVPSGITEQYF.

This clone was counted a few times. Other DNA sequences from this sample encode an identical CDR3 as well. CDR3 DNA sequence: TGCAGCGTTGGGGCGAGGAACACTGAAGCTTTCTTT. Its protein product is CSVGARNTEAFF. This chain joins TRBV29-1 and TRBJ1-1; D is uncertain. Per germline, CDR1 SQVTM and CDR2 ANQGSEA. V lost 4 bases and J lost 1, with 7 bases in between. This CDR3 is 12 amino acids long.

Details on this clone: The sample has other DNA sequences that encode this CDR3 too. V is TRBV28 and J is TRBJ1-2; unclear D gene. The germline gives CDR1 MDHEN, CDR2 SYDVKM. The CDR3 extends over 11 amino acids. V lost 7 bases and J lost 7, with 10 bases in between. In DNA, the CDR3 is TGTGCCAGCACCCCCGGTCGTGGCTACACCTTC. As protein: CASTPGRGYTF.

The chain combines TRBV5-1 with TRBJ2-1; 8 nucleotides agree with TRBD1. The CDR3 runs to 14 residues. Trimming cost V 5 bases and J 8 bases; bases outside gene matches: 9. The germline V gene encodes CDR1 SGHRS and CDR2 YFSETQ. The CDR3 reads CASRGRTGTDEQFF. As DNA, the CDR3 is TGCGCCAGCAGGGGACGGACAGGGACCGATGAGCAGTTCTTC.

This chain links TRBV2 with TRBJ2-1; 7 bases agree with TRBD2. This CDR3 has 13 residues. Germline V lookup: CDR1 SNHLY, CDR2 FYNNEI. V gave up 6 bases and J gave up 7 bases; unmatched junction bases: 6. CDR3 DNA: TGTGCCAGCAGAAGGAGGGAGGGGAATGAGCAGTTCTTC. Its translation: CASRRREGNEQFF.

The chain uses TRBV13 and TRBJ2-4; no clear D. V lost 4 bases to trimming and J lost 9 bases, with 22 bases between them. CDR3 length equals 16 residues. CDR1 and CDR2 (germline): PRHDT, FYEKMQ (reference sequence). In DNA, the CDR3 is TGTGCCAGCAGCTCCCCCATGACTCGGAATCTAGGCATTCAGTACTTC. It specifies CASSSPMTRNLGIQYF.

Remarks on this clone: This same CDR3 is encoded by further DNA sequences in the sample. In nucleotides, the CDR3 is TGCGCCAGCAGCTTCCTTGTAGAGGAGACCCAGTACTTC. As protein: CASSFLVEETQYF. V and J are TRBV5-1 and TRBJ2-5; D is ambiguous. V was cut by 2 bases and J by 5 bases, with 10 bases left in between. CDR3 length: 13 residues. CDR1 SGHRS and CDR2 YFSETQ come from the germline V gene.

This clone was seen once. The chain recombines TRBV28 with TRBJ2-5; D is possibly TRBD2 (5 bases). This CDR3 comprises 15 residues. Trimming stripped 5 bases from V and 3 bases from J, with 16 bases between. Germline loops: CDR1 MDHEN, CDR2 SYDVKM. As DNA, the CDR3 is TGTGCCAGCAGTGGCCATGGTAGCGATAAAGAGACCCAGTACTTC. It specifies CASSGHGSDKETQYF.

On this clone: Other DNA sequences within the sample encode an identical CDR3. The gene calls are TRBV7-2 and TRBJ2-7; D gene ambiguous. This CDR3 is 11 amino acids long. Germline V gives CDR1 SGHTA, CDR2 FQGNSA. V lost 4 bases and J lost 3, with 4 bases in between. CDR3 in amino acids: CASSSFYEQYF. CDR3 nucleotides: TGTGCCAGCAGCTCCTTCTACGAGCAGTACTTC.

J is TRBJ1-1 and V is TRBV19; no reliable D call. V lost 0 bases and J 7 bases, leaving 6 bases between the germline ends. The CDR3 is 12 residues long. Germline V CDR1 and CDR2: LNHDA, SQIVND (reference sequence). CDR3: CASSIDNIEAFF. In DNA, the CDR3 is TGTGCCAGTAGTATAGATAATATTGAAGCTTTCTTT.

The rearrangement links TRBV29-1 to TRBJ2-7; no definite D call. Germline CDR1 SQVTM, CDR2 ANQGSEA. V gave up 7 bases and J gave up 0 bases, with 13 bases separating them. CDR3 size: 13 residues. The CDR3: CSGSNGYSYEQYF. In nucleotides, the CDR3 is TGCAGCGGGAGTAACGGGTACTCCTACGAGCAGTACTTC.